The 22 T cell receptor beta chains reported below all come from one sample, sequenced in a study of blood T cell repertoires in COVID-19. Profiling relied on immunoSEQ multiplex PCR, and the TCRdb table lists in-frame clones only, not all of them. Altogether more than 250,000 clones are present, roughly 80% being singletons, with the ten largest covering less than 5.5%. Source material: PBMCs or T cells enriched from blood (not recorded which). These TCRs come from a man aged 40-55 years who had been exposed to COVID-19.

The gene calls are TRBV19 and TRBJ2-1; 9 positions agree with TRBD2. The junction had 7 bases not matched to a gene; V was cut back by 6 bases and J by 4 bases. Germline CDR1 reads LNHDA; CDR2 reads SQIVND (reference sequence). This CDR3 spans 15 amino acids. CDR3 in DNA: TGTGCCAGTAGATCTAGCGGGGTATATTACAATGAGCAGTTCTTC. It yields the protein CASRSSGVYYNEQFF.

Only one count was recorded for this clone. V is TRBV5-1 and J is TRBJ1-5, with 8 bases lining up with TRBD1. The V gene's germline CDR1 is SGHRS and CDR2 YFSETQ. V lost 3 bases, J lost 6 bases, and 2 bases stayed unmatched. This CDR3 spans 13 amino acids. The CDR3 sequence is CASSWTGTQPQHF. Here the CDR3 DNA reads TGCGCCAGCAGCTGGACAGGGACTCAGCCCCAGCATTTT.

The chain is built from TRBV24-1 and TRBJ2-1, with 8 bases that match TRBD2. There are 19 residues in the CDR3. Germline CDR1 reads KGHDR; CDR2 reads SFDVKD. J lost 6 bases, V lost 2 bases, and 17 bases had no gene match. The CDR3 DNA reads TGTGCCACCAGTGATTCGACTGGGGTACCGGGACTAGGGGTCAATGAGCAGTTCTTC. The encoded protein is CATSDSTGVPGLGVNEQFF.

A word on this clone: Other nucleotide sequences in the sample specify the same CDR3. The chain recombines TRBV14 with TRBJ2-5; D ambiguous. Germline CDR1 and CDR2: SGHDN and FVKESK. Trimming shortened V by 4 bases and J by 2 bases, and 5 bases separated the two germline ends. The CDR3 runs 12 residues. The CDR3 loop reads CASSLLQETQYF. DNA for the CDR3: TGTGCCAGCAGCCTTTTACAAGAGACCCAGTACTTC.

The chain is built from TRBV24-1 and TRBJ2-6; 15 positions match TRBD2. This CDR3 has 19 residues. The germline V gene encodes CDR1 KGHDR and CDR2 SFDVKD. V gave up 4 bases and J gave up 1 base; unmatched junction bases: 4. The CDR3: CATSEGLAGGPSGANVLTF. The CDR3 DNA reads TGTGCCACCAGTGAGGGACTAGCGGGAGGTCCTTCTGGGGCCAACGTCCTGACTTTC.

This chain uses TRBV10-3 with TRBJ1-4; D possibly corresponds to TRBD1 (5 bases). The CDR3 runs to 14 residues. Trimming cost V 4 bases and J 8 bases, with 14 bases left between them. From germline, CDR1 is ENHRY and CDR2 SYGVKD. CDR3 in DNA: TGTGCCATCAGTGGCGGTTCTTCAGGGGAAAAACTGTTTTTT. The encoded protein is CAISGGSSGEKLFF.

The chain couples TRBV21-1 to TRBJ2-1; the table's D call of TRBD2 was not tested on the DNA. TRBV21-1 represents a pseudogene. The CDR3 loop spans 17 amino acids. Here the CDR3 reads CASSKEGGRVFGNEQFF. CDR3 in DNA: TGTGCCAGCAGCAAAGAGGGCGGGAGGGTCTTCGGGAATGAGCAGTTCTTC.

V usage is TRBV6-6 and J usage is TRBJ1-5; D remains ambiguous. Deletions cut 7 bases from V and 5 bases from J, with 12 bases between. From germline, CDR1 is MNHNY and CDR2 SVGAGI (reference sequence). CDR3 length: 13 residues. The CDR3 loop reads CASTPPGDQPQHF. The DNA of the CDR3 is TGTGCCAGCACCCCCCCCGGGGATCAGCCCCAGCATTTT.

The rearrangement joins TRBV5-1 to TRBJ2-5, with D possibly matching TRBD2 (6 bases). Germline V gene lookup returns CDR1 SGHRS and CDR2 YFSETQ. CDR3 length: 15 amino acids. Trimming shortened V by 4 bases and J by 2 bases, and 15 bases separated the two germline ends. The CDR3 region is CASSPGQLAQETQYF. The CDR3 coding sequence is TGCGCCAGCAGCCCGGGGCAACTAGCTCAAGAGACCCAGTACTTC. The whole variable domain, remainder taken from reference TRBV5-1 and TRBJ2-5, is KAGVTQTPRYLIKTRGQQVTLSCSPISGHRSVSWYQQTPGQGLQFLFEYFSETQRNKGNFPGRFSGRQFSNSRSEMNVSTLELGDSALYLCASSPGQLAQETQYFGPGTRLLVL.

The gene calls are TRBV6-1 and TRBJ1-3; 8 nucleotides line up with TRBD1. Germline V CDR1 and CDR2: MNHNS, SASEGT. The CDR3 is 15 amino acids. Losses at the gene ends were 3 bases for V and 0 bases for J; bases not matched to a gene: 1. The CDR3 bases are TGTGCCAGCAGTGAGGACAGGGTCTCTGGAAACACCATATATTTT. Translated, it gives CASSEDRVSGNTIYF.

The CDR3 reads CASSDSKWAGAPNQPQHF. In DNA form, the CDR3 reads TGTGCCAGCAGTGACTCGAAGTGGGCAGGGGCCCCTAATCAGCCCCAGCATTTT. This chain connects TRBV6-4 to TRBJ1-5; D possibly corresponds to TRBD1 (6 bases). Germline CDR1 MRHNA, CDR2 SNTAGT. The CDR3 contains 18 residues. V gave up 0 bases and J gave up 4 bases, with 19 bases separating them.

The rearrangement joins TRBV29-1 to TRBJ2-7, with 11 bases aligning to TRBD2. Germline CDR1 and CDR2: SQVTM and ANQGSEA. The CDR3 is 13 residues long. Unmatched junction bases numbered 3, after V lost 6 bases and J lost 2 bases. CDR3 DNA: TGCAGCGTCGGGACTAGCGGAACCTACGAGCAGTACTTC. Protein product: CSVGTSGTYEQYF.

The chain couples TRBV5-1 to TRBJ1-6; 12 nucleotides match TRBD1. The length of the CDR3 is 15 residues. Germline V CDR1 and CDR2: SGHRS, YFSETQ. V lost 3 bases to trimming and J lost 9 bases; unmatched junction nucleotides: 4. The chain's CDR3 is CASSSVGQGASPLHF. CDR3 in DNA: TGCGCCAGCAGCTCAGTGGGACAGGGGGCTTCACCCCTCCACTTT.

The CDR3 is CAISLKGASGNYEQFF. The CDR3 DNA follows: TGTGCCATCAGTCTAAAAGGGGCTAGCGGGAACTATGAGCAGTTCTTC. The chain has TRBV10-3 and TRBJ2-1; TRBD2 agrees at 9 bases. The germline CDR1 and CDR2 sequences are ENHRY and SYGVKD. J was trimmed by 8 bases and V by 5 bases; bases with no gene match: 13. The CDR3 length is 16 residues.

This rearrangement joins TRBV7-6 to TRBJ2-2; TRBD2 matches 12 bases. Per the germline V gene, CDR1 is SGHVS and CDR2 is FNYEAQ. The CDR3 sequence is 17 residues long. The J segment lost 3 bases and the V segment lost 5 bases, leaving 7 bases of the junction unmatched. The CDR3 DNA sequence: TGTGCCAGCAGCCCCCATGGGACTAGCGGGTACACCGGGGAGCTGTTTTTT. As protein: CASSPHGTSGYTGELFF.

This clone was picked up a small number of times. J is TRBJ1-1 and V is TRBV25-1, with a weak D call TRBD1 (6 bases). V gave up 1 base and J gave up 8 bases, with 11 bases separating them. The CDR3 has 13 amino acids. Germline CDR1 reads MGHDK; CDR2 reads SYGVNS. In DNA form, the CDR3 reads TGTGCCAGCAGTGAATTGAGGCAGGGGGAAGCTTTCTTT. Its protein is CASSELRQGEAFF.

The rearrangement uses TRBV5-5 and TRBJ2-3, with TRBD1 as a possible D gene (6 bases). Deletions cut 4 bases from V and 0 bases from J, with 9 bases between. The germline gives CDR1 SGHKS, CDR2 YYEKEE (reference sequence). CDR3 size: 14 residues. The CDR3 DNA is TGTGCCAGCAGCAAAGGACAGAGCACAGATACGCAGTATTTT. Residues: CASSKGQSTDTQYF.

V gene TRBV4-2 combines with J gene TRBJ1-4; TRBD1 agrees at 8 bases. The CDR3 totals 15 residues. Germline V gene lookup returns CDR1 LGHNA and CDR2 YNFKEQ. After removal of 1 base from V and 8 bases from J, the junction contained 6 bases not matched to a gene. The CDR3 DNA is TGTGCCAGCAGCCAAGTCCAGGGGGCCGAGGAAAAACTGTTTTTT. It yields the protein CASSQVQGAEEKLFF.

The rearrangement joins TRBV5-5 to TRBJ1-1; D remains ambiguous. V was shortened by 2 bases and J by 0 bases, with 5 bases between the two germline ends. The CDR3 spans 13 residues. Germline lookup yields CDR1 SGHKS and CDR2 YYEKEE (reference sequence). CDR3 protein: CASSFNMNTEAFF. The CDR3 DNA sequence: TGTGCCAGCAGCTTTAACATGAACACTGAAGCTTTCTTT.

The chain joins TRBV18 to TRBJ1-4; D is possibly TRBD1 (6 bases). CDR1 KGHSH and CDR2 LQKENI come from the germline V gene. The CDR3 is 13 residues long. Trimming left V 5 bases short and J 8 bases short, with 12 bases between. Here the CDR3 DNA reads TGTGCCAGCTCAAAGGGGGAAGACGAAAAACTGTTTTTT. Translation gives CASSKGEDEKLFF.

The V call is TRBV7-6, the J call TRBJ1-1, with 7 bases fitting TRBD1. Germline V gene data show CDR1 as SGHVS and CDR2 as FNYEAQ. The CDR3 length is 14 residues. Unmatched junction bases numbered 6, after V lost 3 bases and J lost 5 bases. The CDR3 region has the DNA TGTGCCAGCAGCTTCAACAGGGGACTGACTGAAGCTTTCTTT. Amino acid sequence: CASSFNRGLTEAFF.

The CDR3 sequence is CASIREGNTEAFF. The CDR3 DNA follows: TGTGCCAGCATAAGAGAGGGTAACACTGAAGCTTTCTTT. This chain joins TRBV12-3 or TRBV12-4 and TRBJ1-1; D is ambiguous. Trimming pared 7 bases from V and 2 bases from J, leaving 11 bases between. This CDR3 contains 13 residues.